Sequencing of this TCR beta chain was carried out in a study of T cell responses to AZD1222 COVID-19 vaccine. Study conclusions and caveats: Spike as a whole was targeted by vaccine-associated CD4 TCRs, dominant at 160-218 and 743-854. A rise in Spike-specific TCR breadth and depth followed two AZD1222 doses. The sample set comprised mostly white British donors with more females, and clonal diversity was possibly underestimated.

The V and J ends lost 0 bases and 3 bases respectively, with 12 bases between them. Germline V gives CDR1 SGHNT, CDR2 YYREEE (reference sequence). The CDR3 contains 16 residues. This table comes from immunoSEQ multiplex PCR, and its TCRdb copy is limited to in-frame clones, with some not included. The sample has about 76,000 clones, about nine tenths seen once; the top ten hold roughly 4.2%. As to this clone: Antigen specificity is unknown.

The sample in question was peripheral blood, obtained on day 0 of AZD1222 vaccination. J is TRBJ2-2 and V is TRBV5-4, with a weak D call TRBD1 (6 bases). This TCR was sampled from an adult in good health. In nucleotides, the CDR3 is TGTGCCAGCAGCTTGGAACAGGGCGGGTACACCGGGGAGCTGTTTTTT. Amino acids: CASSLEQGGYTGELFF. Using reference TRBV5-4 and TRBJ2-2 for the parts outside the CDR3, the full variable domain is ETGVTQSPTHLIKTRGQQVTLRCSSQSGHNTVSWYQQALGQGPQFIFQYYREEENGRGNFPPRFSGLQFPNYSSELNVNALELDDSALYLCASSLEQGGYTGELFFGEGSRLTVL.